This TCR beta chain is drawn from a study of T cell responses to AZD1222 COVID-19 vaccine. Study results and caveats: Among the donors, most were white British and more were female, and clonal diversity was possibly underestimated.

The method was immunoSEQ multiplex PCR; TCRdb's version includes in-frame clones alone and lacks a portion of them. The data show about 160,000 clones, with around 89% seen just once and roughly 4.3% held by the top ten. Points on this clone: Its antigen remains unidentified.

CDR1 MNHEY and CDR2 SVGEGT come from the germline V gene. The V gene lost 3 bases and the J gene lost 6 bases, with 15 bases spanning the gap. The CDR3 contains 15 residues. The study pooled second doses at about 4 or about 12 weeks. The receptor was isolated from an adult who received the AZD1222 COVID-19 vaccine. The source was peripheral blood, collected 28 days after the second AZD1222 dose. The rearrangement joins TRBV6-2 or TRBV6-3 to TRBJ1-5; D gene uncertain. The CDR3 region has the DNA TGTGCCAGCAGTTATGCGGCAGGTTCTAGTCAGCCCCAGCATTTT. Amino acid sequence: CASSYAAGSSQPQHF.